What follows are 25 T cell receptor beta chains derived from one specimen sequenced in a study of blood T cell dynamics during melanoma immunotherapy. The time point is: pre-treatment baseline. TCRdb's copy holds only in-frame clones and misses some; the assay was immunoSEQ multiplex PCR. The top ten hold about 14% of the sample, which has 9,900 or so clones, approximately 84% seen once. The material sequenced was blood, taken from a patient treated with checkpoint blockade. Source of these receptors: a human donor with melanoma.

This clone was recorded only once. This chain links TRBV9 with TRBJ2-1; TRBD2 matches 11 bases. Germline V gene sequence: CDR1 SGDLS, CDR2 YYNGEE. J gave up 9 bases and V 2 bases, and 7 bases lay outside the gene matches. This CDR3 is built from 15 residues. The CDR3 reads CASSVSGGATLEQFF. CDR3 DNA: TGTGCCAGCAGCGTTAGCGGGGGGGCCACACTTGAGCAGTTCTTC.

This clone came up a few times. The chain uses TRBV19 and TRBJ1-3; D ambiguous. Germline V CDR1 and CDR2: LNHDA, SQIVND (reference sequence). The length of the CDR3 is 11 residues. V lost 7 bases, J lost 8 bases, and 9 bases lay in between. In DNA, the CDR3 is TGTGCCAGTACCTCGATGGACACCATATATTTT. It yields the protein CASTSMDTIYF.

This clone occurred once. The V and J genes are TRBV11-3 and TRBJ2-5, with D perhaps matching TRBD2 (5 bases). The germline V and J ends were trimmed by 4 bases and 5 bases, with 17 bases remaining between them. The CDR3 is 15 residues long. Germline CDR1 and CDR2: SGHNT and YENEEA. CDR3 sequence: CASSSRGLALETQYF. CDR3 sequence (DNA): TGTGCCAGCAGCTCGCGCGGACTCGCCTTGGAGACCCAGTACTTC.

The J gene is TRBJ2-7, the V gene TRBV7-7; D is perhaps TRBD2 (5 bases). The V and J ends lost 3 bases and 4 bases respectively, with 10 bases between them. The CDR3 covers 13 residues. Germline loops: CDR1 SSHAT, CDR2 FNYEAQ (reference sequence). The CDR3 DNA is TGTGCCAGCAGCTTGTCCAGAGGGTACGAGCAGTACTTC. Translation: CASSLSRGYEQYF.

CDR3 in amino acids: CAREESTDTQYF. In DNA form, the CDR3 reads TGTGCCAGGGAGGAGAGCACAGATACGCAGTATTTT. The chain carries TRBV19 and TRBJ2-3; possible D gene TRBD2, 5 bases. Germline loops: CDR1 LNHDA, CDR2 SQIVND (reference sequence). The CDR3 has 12 residues. Deletions cut 9 bases from V and 0 bases from J, with 7 bases between.

The chain combines TRBV6-6 with TRBJ2-2; 11 nucleotides agree with TRBD1. J lost 3 bases, V lost 7 bases, and 7 bases had no gene match. This CDR3 region has 16 residues. Germline V gene data show CDR1 as MNHNY and CDR2 as SVGAGI (reference sequence). The DNA for the CDR3 is TGTGCCAGCACCAAGGACAGGGGGCGCGACACCGGGGAGCTGTTTTTT. Amino acid sequence: CASTKDRGRDTGELFF.

This clone qualifies as medium-sized. The genes are TRBV11-2 and TRBJ1-2, with a weak D call TRBD1 (5 bases). The CDR3 is made up of 16 amino acids. The germline CDR1 and CDR2 sequences are SGHAT and FQNNGV. The V end lost 5 bases, the J end lost 6 bases, and 22 bases lay between the germline ends. CDR3 sequence reads: CASSDSDTVGRDGYTF. CDR3 nucleotide sequence: TGTGCCAGCAGCGACTCGGACACCGTGGGACGAGATGGCTACACCTTC.

The chain couples TRBV2 to TRBJ1-1; D is undetermined. V was cut by 3 bases and J by 3 bases, with 11 bases left in between. Germline-derived CDR1 and CDR2 are SNHLY and FYNNEI. The CDR3 contains 14 residues. The DNA for the CDR3 is TGTGCCAGCAGTGAGGCGGGAGGGTACACTGAAGCTTTCTTT. Protein product: CASSEAGGYTEAFF.

The chain is built from TRBV14 and TRBJ2-7; 8 bases are a match to TRBD1. CDR1 SGHDN and CDR2 FVKESK come from the germline V gene. The ends lost 8 bases at V and 5 bases at J; junction bases unmatched: 8. The CDR3 loop spans 13 amino acids. The CDR3 coding sequence is TGTGCCAGCCAGGACAGGGTTGGACACGAGCAGTACTTC. The encoded protein is CASQDRVGHEQYF.

The gene calls are TRBV7-2 and TRBJ2-7; 8 bases match TRBD2. Germline-derived CDR1 and CDR2 are SGHTA and FQGNSA. The CDR3 length is 15 residues. V lost 5 bases, J lost 3 bases, and 9 bases stayed unmatched. Written as DNA, the CDR3 is TGTGCCAGCAGCCAAGACTTCGGGACTAGCTACGAGCAGTACTTC. Translated, it gives CASSQDFGTSYEQYF.

This clone was counted between two and nine times. The rearrangement links TRBV28 to TRBJ2-2; D unclear. V was shortened by 5 bases and J by 1 base, with 14 bases between the two germline ends. CDR1 is MDHEN and CDR2 is SYDVKM in the germline V gene. There are 16 residues in the CDR3. The CDR3 loop is CASSPLGSLNTGELFF. In DNA, the CDR3 is TGTGCCAGCAGTCCACTGGGTAGTCTGAACACCGGGGAGCTGTTTTTT.

The gene calls are TRBV28 and TRBJ1-1; 7 bases fit TRBD1. Germline CDR1 and CDR2: MDHEN and SYDVKM. The CDR3 runs 14 residues. The ends lost 6 bases at V and 6 bases at J; junction bases unmatched: 10. The chain's CDR3 is CASRRQGGAAEAFF. As DNA, the CDR3 is TGTGCCAGCAGACGACAGGGCGGAGCGGCTGAAGCTTTCTTT.

The V and J genes are TRBV6-6 and TRBJ1-5, with D possibly being TRBD1 (5 bases). The CDR3 loop spans 15 amino acids. Trimming cost V 2 bases and J 0 bases, with 8 bases left between them. Germline V gene sequence: CDR1 MNHNY, CDR2 SVGAGI (reference sequence). The CDR3 nucleotides are TGTGCCAGCAGTTACGACAGCTATAGCAATCAGCCCCAGCATTTT. Its protein product is CASSYDSYSNQPQHF.

The V gene is TRBV9, the J gene TRBJ2-5, with TRBD2 matching over 8 bases. V shed 4 bases and J 5 bases; nucleotides not matched to a gene: 10. This CDR3 is built from 15 residues. The V gene's germline CDR1 is SGDLS and CDR2 YYNGEE. The CDR3, as DNA: TGTGCCAGCAGCCCGCGGACTAGCTGCGAGGAGACCCAGTACTTC. Translating gives CASSPRTSCEETQYF.

The chain links TRBV2 to TRBJ2-2, with 8 bases matching TRBD1. Unmatched junction bases numbered 5, after V lost 8 bases and J lost 0 bases. Germline V gives CDR1 SNHLY, CDR2 FYNNEI. The CDR3 runs to 15 residues. CDR3 coding DNA: TGTGCCAGCCAAATGGACAGGGCGAACACCGGGGAGCTGTTTTTT. Its translation is CASQMDRANTGELFF.

The J gene is TRBJ1-5, the V gene TRBV6-5; tentatively, D is TRBD1 (5 bases). With 3 bases removed from V and 5 bases from J, the gap between germline ends came to 11 bases. The CDR3 has 14 amino acids. Germline V lookup: CDR1 MNHEY, CDR2 SVGAGI. The CDR3 nucleotides are TGTGCCAGCAGTTATCAGGGAAGTTATCAGCCCCAGCATTTT. It encodes CASSYQGSYQPQHF.

The rearrangement links TRBV12-5 to TRBJ2-7; D gene unclear. Germline values: CDR1 LGHNT, CDR2 FRNRAP. The CDR3 consists of 11 residues. V shed 2 bases and J shed 3 bases, with 2 bases lying between them. This chain's CDR3 is CASGLFYEQYF. The CDR3 DNA reads as TGTGCTAGTGGTTTGTTCTACGAGCAGTACTTC. The entire variable domain, with the rest obtained from reference TRBV12-5 and TRBJ2-7, is as follows: DARVTQTPRHKVTEMGQEVTMRCQPILGHNTVFWYRQTMMQGLELLAYFRNRAPLDDSGMPKDRFSAEMPDATLATLKIQPSEPRDSAVYFCASGLFYEQYFGPGTRLTVT.

The chain employs TRBV7-2 and TRBJ2-7; TRBD2 aligns across 10 bases. V was clipped by 1 base and J by 0 bases; unmatched bases: 3. Germline V gene lookup returns CDR1 SGHTA and CDR2 FQGNSA. The CDR3 sequence is 16 residues long. CDR3 sequence: CASSLGSGGASYEQYF. In DNA, the CDR3 is TGTGCCAGCAGCTTAGGGAGCGGGGGGGCCTCCTACGAGCAGTACTTC.

J is TRBJ1-1 and V is TRBV11-2; 8 bases align to TRBD1. Per the germline V gene, CDR1 is SGHAT and CDR2 is FQNNGV. J gave up 2 bases and V 5 bases, and 7 bases lay outside the gene matches. The CDR3 is 15 residues long. DNA for the CDR3: TGTGCCAGCAGCCTCCGGACAGGGCGCAACACTGAAGCTTTCTTT. Encoded protein: CASSLRTGRNTEAFF.

This clone was seen a handful of times. The rearrangement joins TRBV18 to TRBJ1-1; 9 bases map to TRBD1. Germline CDR1 reads KGHSH; CDR2 reads LQKENI. The junction had 5 bases not matched to a gene; V was cut back by 5 bases and J by 4 bases. This CDR3 comprises 14 residues. The CDR3 sequence: CASSGQTGGTEAFF. The CDR3 region has the DNA TGTGCCAGCTCAGGACAGACAGGGGGCACTGAAGCTTTCTTT.

V and J are TRBV9 and TRBJ2-3, with D tentatively TRBD2 (7 bases). V was cut by 4 bases and J by 5 bases, with 14 bases left in between. Germline V gene lookup returns CDR1 SGDLS and CDR2 YYNGEE. The CDR3 covers 14 residues. CDR3 sequence reads: CASSQGGAGDTQYF. In DNA, the CDR3 is TGTGCCAGCAGCCAAGGGGGGGCGGGAGATACGCAGTATTTT.

The J gene is TRBJ1-1, the V gene TRBV5-1, with D uncertain. Trimming took 3 bases from V and 6 from J, leaving 12 bases between them. CDR3 length: 13 residues. CDR1 SGHRS and CDR2 YFSETQ come from the germline V gene. DNA for the CDR3: TGCGCCAGCAGCTACGGGTCCGGGGCTGAAGCTTTCTTT. Protein product: CASSYGSGAEAFF.

This clone was found once. The chain couples TRBV7-9 to TRBJ2-1, with a possible D match to TRBD2 (5 bases). CDR1 SEHNR and CDR2 FQNEAQ come from the germline V gene (reference sequence). The CDR3 loop spans 16 amino acids. Trimming pared 3 bases from V and 8 bases from J, leaving 20 bases between. In nucleotides, the CDR3 is TGTGCCAGCAGCTTTGAGGGATTTATAACTATAGATGAGCAGTTCTTC. Encoded protein: CASSFEGFITIDEQFF.

The chain employs TRBV7-2 and TRBJ2-5, with 8 bases that match TRBD1. The germline V gene has CDR1 SGHTA and CDR2 FQGNSA. Germline trimming cut 4 bases from V and 5 bases from J; bases unmatched to any gene: 6. This CDR3 has 14 amino acids. For the CDR3, the DNA is TGTGCCAGCAGCTCGGACAGGGCGGGGGAGACCCAGTACTTC. Protein product: CASSSDRAGETQYF.

Comment on this clone: Other DNA sequences from this sample encode an identical CDR3 as well. The chain recombines TRBV18 with TRBJ1-1; TRBD1 matches at 9 bases. J lost 1 base, V lost 3 bases, and 3 bases had no gene match. The CDR3 is 15 residues long. CDR1 and CDR2 (germline): KGHSH, LQKENI. The CDR3 DNA follows: TGTGCCAGCTCACCCAGACAGGGGGAGAACACTGAAGCTTTCTTT. Its translation is CASSPRQGENTEAFF. Looking up the rest from reference TRBV18 and TRBJ1-1 gives the full variable domain: NAGVMQNPRHLVRRRGQEARLRCSPMKGHSHVYWYRQLPEEGLKFMVYLQKENIIDESGMPKERFSAEFPKEGPSILRIQQVVRGDSAAYFCASSPRQGENTEAFFGQGTRLTVV.